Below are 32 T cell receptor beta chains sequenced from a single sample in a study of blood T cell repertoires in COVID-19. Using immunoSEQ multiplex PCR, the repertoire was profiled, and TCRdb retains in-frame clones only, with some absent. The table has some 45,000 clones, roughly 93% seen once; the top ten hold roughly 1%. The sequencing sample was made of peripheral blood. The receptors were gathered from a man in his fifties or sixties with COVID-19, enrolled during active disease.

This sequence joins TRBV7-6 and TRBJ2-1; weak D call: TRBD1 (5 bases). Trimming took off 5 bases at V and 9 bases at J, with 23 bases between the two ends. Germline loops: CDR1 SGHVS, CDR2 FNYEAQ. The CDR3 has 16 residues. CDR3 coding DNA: TGTGCCAGCAGCCAATACCCGAAAGGCAAAGGGGCTGAGCAGTTCTTC. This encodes CASSQYPKGKGAEQFF.

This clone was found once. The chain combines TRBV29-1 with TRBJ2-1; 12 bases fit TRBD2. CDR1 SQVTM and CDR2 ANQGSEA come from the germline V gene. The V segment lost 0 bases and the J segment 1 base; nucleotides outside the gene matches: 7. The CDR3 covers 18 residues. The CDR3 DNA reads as TGCAGCGTTGAAGAACCTCTAGCGGGAGGGATATCCTACAATGAGCAGTTCTTC. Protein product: CSVEEPLAGGISYNEQFF.

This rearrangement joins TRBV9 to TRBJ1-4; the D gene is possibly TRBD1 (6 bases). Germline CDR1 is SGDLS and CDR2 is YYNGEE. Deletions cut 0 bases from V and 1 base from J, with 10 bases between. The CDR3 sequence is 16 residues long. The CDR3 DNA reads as TGTGCCAGCAGCGTAGGAGGGGGTATAACTAATGAAAAACTGTTTTTT. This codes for CASSVGGGITNEKLFF.

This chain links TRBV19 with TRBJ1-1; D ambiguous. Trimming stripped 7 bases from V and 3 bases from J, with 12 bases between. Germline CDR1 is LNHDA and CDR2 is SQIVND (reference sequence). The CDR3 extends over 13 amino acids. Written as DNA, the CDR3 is TGTGCCAGTAATTGGATGAGGGACACTGAAGCTTTCTTT. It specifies CASNWMRDTEAFF.

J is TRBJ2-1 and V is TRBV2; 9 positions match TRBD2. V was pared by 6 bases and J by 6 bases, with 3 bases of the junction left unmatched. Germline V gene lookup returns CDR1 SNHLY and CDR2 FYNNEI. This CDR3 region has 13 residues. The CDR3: CASRRTSANEQFF. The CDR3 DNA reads TGTGCCAGCAGAAGGACTAGCGCCAATGAGCAGTTCTTC.

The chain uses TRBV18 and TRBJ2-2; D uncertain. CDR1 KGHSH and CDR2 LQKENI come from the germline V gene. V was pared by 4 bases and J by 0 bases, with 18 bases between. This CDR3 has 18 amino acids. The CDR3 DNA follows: TGTGCCAGCTCACTACTCCGGTATGCCAGCGCGAACACCGGGGAGCTGTTTTTT. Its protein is CASSLLRYASANTGELFF. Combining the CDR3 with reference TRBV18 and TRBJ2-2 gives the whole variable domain NAGVMQNPRHLVRRRGQEARLRCSPMKGHSHVYWYRQLPEEGLKFMVYLQKENIIDESGMPKERFSAEFPKEGPSILRIQQVVRGDSAAYFCASSLLRYASANTGELFFGEGSRLTVL.

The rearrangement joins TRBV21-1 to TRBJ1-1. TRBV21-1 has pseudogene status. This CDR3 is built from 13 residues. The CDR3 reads CASSPLPNTEAFF. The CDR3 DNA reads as TGTGCCAGCAGTCCCCTACCGAACACTGAAGCTTTCTTT.

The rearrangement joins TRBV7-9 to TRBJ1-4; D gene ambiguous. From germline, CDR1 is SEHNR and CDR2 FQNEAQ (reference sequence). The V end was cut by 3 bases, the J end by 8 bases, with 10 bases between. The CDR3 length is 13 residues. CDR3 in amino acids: CASSFQETEKLFF. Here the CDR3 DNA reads TGTGCCAGCAGCTTCCAGGAAACGGAAAAACTGTTTTTT.

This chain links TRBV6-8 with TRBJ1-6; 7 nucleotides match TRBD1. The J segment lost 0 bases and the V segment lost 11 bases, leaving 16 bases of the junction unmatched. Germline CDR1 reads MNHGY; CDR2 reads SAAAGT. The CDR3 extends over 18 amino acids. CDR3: CARQDRLFMSSYNSPLHF. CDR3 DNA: TGTGCCCGGCAGGACAGGCTCTTTATGAGCTCCTATAATTCACCCCTCCACTTT.

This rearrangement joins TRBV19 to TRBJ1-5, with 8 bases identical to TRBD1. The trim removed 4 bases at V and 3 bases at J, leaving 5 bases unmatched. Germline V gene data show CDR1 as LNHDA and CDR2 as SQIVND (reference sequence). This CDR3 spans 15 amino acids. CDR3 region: CASSTGQGNNQPQHF. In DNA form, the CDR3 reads TGTGCCAGTAGTACAGGACAGGGAAACAATCAGCCCCAGCATTTT.

The CDR3 loop reads CASSFWLEGLHF. The CDR3 DNA reads TGTGCCAGCAGCTTCTGGTTGGAGGGCCTGCATTTT. V and J are TRBV5-8 and TRBJ1-5; D ambiguous. This CDR3 contains 12 residues. Trimming shortened V by 2 bases and J by 15 bases, and 15 bases separated the two germline ends. The germline V gene has CDR1 SGHTS and CDR2 YDEGEE.

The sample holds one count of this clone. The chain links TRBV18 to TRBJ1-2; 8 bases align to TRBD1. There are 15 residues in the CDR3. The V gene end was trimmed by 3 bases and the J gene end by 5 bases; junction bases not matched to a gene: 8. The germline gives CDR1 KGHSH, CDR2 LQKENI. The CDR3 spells CASSPLDRGGYGYTF. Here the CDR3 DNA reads TGTGCCAGCTCACCCCTAGACAGGGGAGGATATGGCTACACCTTC. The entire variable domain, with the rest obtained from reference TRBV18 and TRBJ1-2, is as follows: NAGVMQNPRHLVRRRGQEARLRCSPMKGHSHVYWYRQLPEEGLKFMVYLQKENIIDESGMPKERFSAEFPKEGPSILRIQQVVRGDSAAYFCASSPLDRGGYGYTFGSGTRLTVV.

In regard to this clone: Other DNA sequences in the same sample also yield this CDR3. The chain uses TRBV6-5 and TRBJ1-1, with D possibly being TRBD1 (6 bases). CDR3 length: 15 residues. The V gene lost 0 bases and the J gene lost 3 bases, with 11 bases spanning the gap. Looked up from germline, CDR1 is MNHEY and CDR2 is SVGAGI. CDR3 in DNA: TGTGCCAGCAGTTACTCCTACAAGGGGGACACTGAAGCTTTCTTT. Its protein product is CASSYSYKGDTEAFF.

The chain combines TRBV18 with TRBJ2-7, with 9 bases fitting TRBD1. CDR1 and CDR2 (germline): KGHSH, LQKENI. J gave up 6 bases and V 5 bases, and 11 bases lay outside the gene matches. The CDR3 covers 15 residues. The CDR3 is CASSSPLPDRGEQYF. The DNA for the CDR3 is TGTGCCAGCTCATCCCCACTCCCGGACAGGGGCGAGCAGTACTTC. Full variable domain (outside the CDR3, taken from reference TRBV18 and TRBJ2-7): NAGVMQNPRHLVRRRGQEARLRCSPMKGHSHVYWYRQLPEEGLKFMVYLQKENIIDESGMPKERFSAEFPKEGPSILRIQQVVRGDSAAYFCASSSPLPDRGEQYFGPGTRLTVT.

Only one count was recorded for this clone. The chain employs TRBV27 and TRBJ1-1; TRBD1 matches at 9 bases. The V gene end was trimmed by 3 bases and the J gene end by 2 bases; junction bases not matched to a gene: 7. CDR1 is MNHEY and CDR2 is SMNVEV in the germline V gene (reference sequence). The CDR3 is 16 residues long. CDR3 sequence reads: CASSFGTGSVNTEAFF. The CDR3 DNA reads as TGTGCCAGCAGTTTTGGGACAGGGAGTGTAAACACTGAAGCTTTCTTT.

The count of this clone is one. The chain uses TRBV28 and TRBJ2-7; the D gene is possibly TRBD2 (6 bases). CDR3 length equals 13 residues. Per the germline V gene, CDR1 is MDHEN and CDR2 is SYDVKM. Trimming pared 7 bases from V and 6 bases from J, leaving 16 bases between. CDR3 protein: CASKTSPGGEQYF. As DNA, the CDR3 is TGTGCCAGCAAGACCTCCCCCGGGGGCGAGCAGTACTTC.

Here the CDR3 reads CASSEGSKGVHGYTF. The CDR3 DNA reads as TGTGCCAGCAGTGAAGGTAGTAAGGGAGTCCATGGCTACACCTTC. V and J are TRBV25-1 and TRBJ1-2, with D unclear. Germline V lookup: CDR1 MGHDK, CDR2 SYGVNS. The CDR3 totals 15 residues. V lost 2 bases and J lost 6, with 16 bases in between.

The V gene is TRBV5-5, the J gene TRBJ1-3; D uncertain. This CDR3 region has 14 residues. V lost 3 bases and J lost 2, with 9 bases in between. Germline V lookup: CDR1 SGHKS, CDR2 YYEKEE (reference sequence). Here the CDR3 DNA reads TGTGCCAGCAGCTACAGCCTCCCTGGAAACACCATATATTTT. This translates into CASSYSLPGNTIYF.

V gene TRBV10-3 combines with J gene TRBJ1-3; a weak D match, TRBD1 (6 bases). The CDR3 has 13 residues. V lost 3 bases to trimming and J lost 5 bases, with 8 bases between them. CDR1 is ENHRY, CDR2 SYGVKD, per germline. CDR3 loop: CAISEGTRNTIYF. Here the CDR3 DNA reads TGTGCCATCAGTGAAGGGACAAGAAACACCATATATTTT.

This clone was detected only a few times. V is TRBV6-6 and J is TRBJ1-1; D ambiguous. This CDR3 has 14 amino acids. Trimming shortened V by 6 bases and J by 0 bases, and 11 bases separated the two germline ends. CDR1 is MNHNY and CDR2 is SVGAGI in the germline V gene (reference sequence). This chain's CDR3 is CASRNYAMNTEAFF. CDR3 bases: TGTGCCAGCAGGAACTATGCAATGAACACTGAAGCTTTCTTT.

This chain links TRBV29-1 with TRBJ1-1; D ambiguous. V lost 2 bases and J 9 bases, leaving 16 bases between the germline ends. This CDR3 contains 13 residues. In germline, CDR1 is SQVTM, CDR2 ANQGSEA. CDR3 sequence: CSVETFATQKAFF. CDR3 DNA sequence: TGCAGCGTTGAAACCTTCGCGACACAAAAAGCTTTCTTT.

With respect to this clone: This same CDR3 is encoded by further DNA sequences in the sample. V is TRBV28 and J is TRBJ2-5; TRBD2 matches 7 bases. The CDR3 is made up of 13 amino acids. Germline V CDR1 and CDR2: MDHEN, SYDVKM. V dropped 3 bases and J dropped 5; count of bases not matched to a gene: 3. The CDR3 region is CASSLGGRETQYF. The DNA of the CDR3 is TGTGCCAGCAGTTTGGGGGGGAGGGAGACCCAGTACTTC.

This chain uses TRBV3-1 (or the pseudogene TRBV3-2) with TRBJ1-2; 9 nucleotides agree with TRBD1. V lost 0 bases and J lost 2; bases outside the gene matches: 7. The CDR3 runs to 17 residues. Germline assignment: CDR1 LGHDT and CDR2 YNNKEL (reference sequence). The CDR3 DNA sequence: TGTGCCAGCAGCCAAGATGGGACAGGGATTTTCAACTATGGCTACACCTTC. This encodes CASSQDGTGIFNYGYTF.

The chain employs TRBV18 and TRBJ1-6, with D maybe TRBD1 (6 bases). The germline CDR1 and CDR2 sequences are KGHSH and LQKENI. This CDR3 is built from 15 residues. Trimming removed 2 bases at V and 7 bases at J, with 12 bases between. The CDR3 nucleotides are TGTGCCAGCTCACCAAGGACAGCCCAGAATTCACCCCTCCACTTT. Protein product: CASSPRTAQNSPLHF.

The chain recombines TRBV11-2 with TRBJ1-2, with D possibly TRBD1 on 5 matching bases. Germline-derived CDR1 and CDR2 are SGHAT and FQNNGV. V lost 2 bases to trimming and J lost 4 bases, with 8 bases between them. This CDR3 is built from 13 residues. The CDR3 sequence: CASSLHRPYGYTF. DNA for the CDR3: TGTGCCAGCAGCTTACACAGGCCCTATGGCTACACCTTC.

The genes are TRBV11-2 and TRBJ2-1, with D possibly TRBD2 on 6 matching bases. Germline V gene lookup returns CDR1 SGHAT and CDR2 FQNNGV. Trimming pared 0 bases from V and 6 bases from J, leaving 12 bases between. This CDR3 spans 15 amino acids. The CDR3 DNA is TGTGCCAGCAGCTTAGAGGGACGGGGAGGCAATGAGCAGTTCTTC. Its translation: CASSLEGRGGNEQFF.

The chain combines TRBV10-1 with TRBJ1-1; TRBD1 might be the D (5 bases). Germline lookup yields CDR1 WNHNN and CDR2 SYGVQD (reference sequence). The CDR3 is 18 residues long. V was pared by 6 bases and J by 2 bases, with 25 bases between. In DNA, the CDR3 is TGCGCCAGCAGGGACGACAGCCACGGGAGCGGCTTTAACACTGAAGCTTTCTTT. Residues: CASRDDSHGSGFNTEAFF.

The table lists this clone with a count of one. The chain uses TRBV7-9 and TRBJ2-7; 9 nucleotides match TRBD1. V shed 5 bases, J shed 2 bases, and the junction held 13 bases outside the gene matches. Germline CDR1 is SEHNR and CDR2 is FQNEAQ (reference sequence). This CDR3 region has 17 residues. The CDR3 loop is CASSPPSRTGATYEQYF. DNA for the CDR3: TGTGCCAGCAGCCCCCCCTCCCGGACAGGGGCCACCTACGAGCAGTACTTC.

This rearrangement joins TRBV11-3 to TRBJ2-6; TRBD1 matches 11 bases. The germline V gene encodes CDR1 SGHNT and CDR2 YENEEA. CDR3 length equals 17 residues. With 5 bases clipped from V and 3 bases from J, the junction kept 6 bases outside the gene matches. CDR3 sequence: CASSQGQGGVGANVLTF. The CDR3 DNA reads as TGTGCCAGCAGCCAGGGACAGGGGGGCGTTGGGGCCAACGTCCTGACTTTC.

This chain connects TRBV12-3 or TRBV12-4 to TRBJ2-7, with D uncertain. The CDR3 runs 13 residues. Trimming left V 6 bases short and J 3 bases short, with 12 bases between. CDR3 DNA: TGTGCCAGCAGGAAGACACTTAACTACGAGCAGTACTTC. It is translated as CASRKTLNYEQYF.

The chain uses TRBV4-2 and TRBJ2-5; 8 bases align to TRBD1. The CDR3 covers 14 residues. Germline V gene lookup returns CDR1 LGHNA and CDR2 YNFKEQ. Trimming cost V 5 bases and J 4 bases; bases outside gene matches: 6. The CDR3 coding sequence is TGTGCCAGCAGCAAGACAGGGGAGCGAGAGACCCAGTACTTC. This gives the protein CASSKTGERETQYF.

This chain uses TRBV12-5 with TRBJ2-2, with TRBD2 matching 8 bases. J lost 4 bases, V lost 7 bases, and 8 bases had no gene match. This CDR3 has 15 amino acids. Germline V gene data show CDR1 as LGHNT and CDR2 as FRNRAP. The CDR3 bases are TGTGCTAGTGCCAAAGGGACTAGTCGCACCGGGGAGCTGTTTTTT. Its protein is CASAKGTSRTGELFF. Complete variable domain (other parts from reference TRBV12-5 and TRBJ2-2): DARVTQTPRHKVTEMGQEVTMRCQPILGHNTVFWYRQTMMQGLELLAYFRNRAPLDDSGMPKDRFSAEMPDATLATLKIQPSEPRDSAVYFCASAKGTSRTGELFFGEGSRLTVL.